The 26 T cell receptor beta chains presented below share a single source sample, sequenced in a study of blood T cell repertoires in COVID-19 (TCRdb year 2020). The library relied on the immunoSEQ multiplex PCR assay. Here the immuneACCESS table is served through TCRdb, limited to in-frame sequences with V and J called. Missing clones are a known gap in these copies; in checked studies unresolved V genes cover under half, and the rest lacks a known reason. This sample gives around 100,000 clones in total; approximately 80% of them show up just once. The ten largest clones represent roughly 4.8% of the sample. Material: peripheral blood. The receptors shown here come from a man of 80 years or more with COVID-19, enrolled during active disease.

The chain employs TRBV6-5 and TRBJ2-5; TRBD1 agrees at 7 bases. This CDR3 has 11 residues. V was pared by 5 bases and J by 7 bases, with 1 base of the junction left unmatched. Germline CDR1 is MNHEY and CDR2 is SVGAGI. The CDR3 sequence: CASSRQGTQYF. In DNA, the CDR3 is TGTGCCAGCAGTAGACAGGGGACCCAGTACTTC.

V gene TRBV25-1 combines with J gene TRBJ1-5; 7 nucleotides agree with TRBD1. Looked up from germline, CDR1 is MGHDK and CDR2 is SYGVNS. After removal of 4 bases from V and 2 bases from J, the junction contained 5 bases not matched to a gene. This CDR3 has 15 amino acids. DNA for the CDR3: TGTGCCAGCAGTGGACAGGGCTACGGCAATCAGCCCCAGCATTTT. Translating it yields CASSGQGYGNQPQHF.

This clone was recorded once. V and J are TRBV6-5 and TRBJ2-1, with TRBD1 identical over 7 bases. Unmatched junction bases numbered 6, after V lost 6 bases and J lost 7 bases. The CDR3 length is 13 residues. CDR1 and CDR2 from the germline V gene are MNHEY and SVGAGI. Here the CDR3 reads CASRDRVGNEQFF. DNA of the CDR3: TGTGCCAGCAGAGACAGGGTAGGGAATGAGCAGTTCTTC.

The V and J genes are TRBV20-1 and TRBJ2-3; D is ambiguous. The V gene lost 5 bases and the J gene lost 6 bases, with 9 bases spanning the gap. Germline assignment: CDR1 DFQATT and CDR2 SNEGSKA (reference sequence). The CDR3 length is 11 residues. CDR3 DNA sequence: TGCAGTGCTCAAAACCGGGATACGCAGTATTTT. Translated: CSAQNRDTQYF.

The chain links TRBV7-6 to TRBJ1-1; D call uncertain. This CDR3 comprises 13 residues. The V and J ends lost 5 bases and 0 bases respectively, with 7 bases between them. Germline values: CDR1 SGHVS, CDR2 FNYEAQ. The CDR3 is CASSNSLNTEAFF. The CDR3 region has the DNA TGTGCCAGCAGCAACAGTTTGAACACTGAAGCTTTCTTT.

The chain employs TRBV7-9 and TRBJ2-7, with D possibly matching TRBD1 (7 bases). CDR3 length equals 14 residues. CDR1 and CDR2 (germline): SEHNR, FQNEAQ (reference sequence). V was trimmed by 1 base and J by 5 bases, leaving 12 bases between them. The DNA for the CDR3 is TGTGCCAGCAGCTTAGTGGGCAGGGGGGACGAGCAGTACTTC. Protein sequence: CASSLVGRGDEQYF.

The gene calls are TRBV3-1 (or the pseudogene TRBV3-2) and TRBJ2-7; 7 positions agree with TRBD2. The V and J ends lost 2 bases and 1 base, in that order; junction bases with no gene match: 20. CDR1 and CDR2 (germline): LGHDT, YNNKEL (reference sequence). CDR3 length: 20 amino acids. The CDR3 DNA sequence: TGTGCCAGCAGCCAACCTCGCGCCCGCGGACAACTAGCGATATCCTACGAGCAGTACTTC. Its protein product is CASSQPRARGQLAISYEQYF.

As to this clone: At one end, the junction sequence differs from germline, possibly due to a read error. The chain employs TRBV11-2 and TRBJ2-3; possible D gene TRBD2, 6 bases. The V gene's germline CDR1 is SGHAT and CDR2 FQNNGV. The CDR3 sequence is 11 residues long. The CDR3 DNA reads TGTGCCAGCAGCTTGGCCCTAGCGAGGAATTTT. This translates into CASSLALARNF.

The genes are TRBV6-5 and TRBJ1-6; 10 positions match TRBD1. The CDR3 covers 15 residues. Germline V lookup: CDR1 MNHEY, CDR2 SVGAGI. V trimming: 6 bases; J trimming: 2 bases; junction bases outside the gene matches: 1. The CDR3 region has the DNA TGTGCCAGCAGGGGGACAGGGGCCTATAATTCACCCCTCCACTTT. Its protein product is CASRGTGAYNSPLHF.

The chain uses TRBV7-7 and TRBJ2-2, with 9 nucleotides matching TRBD2. The germline gives CDR1 SSHAT, CDR2 FNYEAQ (reference sequence). Unmatched junction bases numbered 3, after V lost 0 bases and J lost 1 base. This CDR3 has 17 residues. This chain's CDR3 is CASSLARGGVNTGELFF. CDR3 coding DNA: TGTGCCAGCAGCTTAGCGCGGGGGGGAGTGAACACCGGGGAGCTGTTTTTT.

This clone was observed a single time. The J gene is TRBJ2-4, the V gene TRBV19, with 9 bases matching TRBD2. CDR3 length: 14 residues. After removal of 5 bases from V and 8 bases from J, the junction contained 7 bases not matched to a gene. From germline, CDR1 is LNHDA and CDR2 SQIVND (reference sequence). CDR3 sequence reads: CASSLAGGVDIQYF. CDR3 sequence (DNA): TGTGCCAGTAGTTTGGCGGGAGGGGTAGACATTCAGTACTTC.

This rearrangement joins TRBV6-1 to TRBJ2-1; TRBD1 agrees at 7 bases. Germline loops: CDR1 MNHNS, CDR2 SASEGT. This CDR3 is built from 16 residues. V dropped 0 bases and J dropped 3; count of bases not matched to a gene: 5. The CDR3 DNA reads as TGTGCCAGCAGTGAAGCCCCCAACAGGGGCTACAATGAGCAGTTCTTC. Amino acids: CASSEAPNRGYNEQFF.

This clone was found a few times. The chain has TRBV2 and TRBJ2-7; 8 nucleotides align to TRBD2. Trimming took 6 bases from V and 4 from J; bases not matched to a gene: 11. This CDR3 is built from 15 residues. The germline V gene encodes CDR1 SNHLY and CDR2 FYNNEI. The CDR3 DNA sequence: TGTGCCAGCAGGGTTAGCGGGATAGCCCCTTACGAGCAGTACTTC. Its protein product is CASRVSGIAPYEQYF.

The chain recombines TRBV25-1 with TRBJ1-6; D possibly corresponds to TRBD1 (6 bases). CDR1 and CDR2 (germline): MGHDK, SYGVNS. V was trimmed by 6 bases and J by 7 bases, leaving 13 bases between them. This CDR3 has 14 amino acids. The CDR3 bases are TGTGCCAGCAGGTTACAGGGTATCAATTCACCCCTCCACTTT. Protein: CASRLQGINSPLHF.

The genes are TRBV29-1 and TRBJ1-2, with 8 bases that match TRBD1. J was trimmed by 4 bases and V by 6 bases; bases with no gene match: 7. Germline V gene lookup returns CDR1 SQVTM and CDR2 ANQGSEA. The CDR3 runs 13 residues. CDR3 in amino acids: CSVRQGQSYGYTF. The CDR3, as DNA: TGCAGCGTACGACAGGGGCAGAGCTATGGCTACACCTTC.

The chain links TRBV11-2 to TRBJ2-5, with D possibly TRBD2 on 5 matching bases. Trimming left V 1 base short and J 2 bases short, with 11 bases between. The CDR3 length is 15 residues. Germline V lookup: CDR1 SGHAT, CDR2 FQNNGV. In DNA, the CDR3 is TGTGCCAGCAGCTTAGTGAGGGAACGGCAAGAGACCCAGTACTTC. It yields the protein CASSLVRERQETQYF.

The V and J genes are TRBV6-5 and TRBJ2-5; D is perhaps TRBD1 (5 bases). Germline loops: CDR1 MNHEY, CDR2 SVGAGI. The V and J ends lost 4 bases and 0 bases respectively, with 15 bases between them. The CDR3 is made up of 16 amino acids. CDR3 protein: CASSSPTGEYQETQYF. The CDR3 region has the DNA TGTGCCAGCAGTTCACCTACAGGAGAGTACCAAGAGACCCAGTACTTC.

J is TRBJ1-3 and V is TRBV10-2; 7 bases map to TRBD1. Trimming at V came to 8 bases and at J to 3 bases, leaving 7 bases not matched to a gene. Germline V gives CDR1 WSHSY, CDR2 SAAADI. The CDR3 is 14 residues long. CDR3 bases: TGCGCCAGCGGGGATGACAGGGTTGGAAACACCATATATTTT. Protein: CASGDDRVGNTIYF.

In nucleotides, the CDR3 is TGTGCCAGCAGTTTATCGGGACTAGCGGGCGATACCGGGGAGCTGTTTTTT. It yields the protein CASSLSGLAGDTGELFF. The rearrangement joins TRBV27 to TRBJ2-2, with 12 nucleotides matching TRBD2. This CDR3 contains 17 residues. Germline values: CDR1 MNHEY, CDR2 SMNVEV (reference sequence). J gave up 5 bases and V 0 bases, and 4 bases lay outside the gene matches.

The chain recombines TRBV7-2 with TRBJ1-1; TRBD1 agrees at 10 bases. The CDR3 runs 17 residues. The trim removed 1 base at V and 4 bases at J, leaving 9 bases unmatched. Per the germline V gene, CDR1 is SGHTA and CDR2 is FQGNSA. The CDR3 nucleotides are TGTGCCAGCAGCTTAGTATCATCCGGGACAGGGGTCACTGAAGCTTTCTTT. Translating it yields CASSLVSSGTGVTEAFF. The full variable domain, its missing parts supplied by reference TRBV7-2 and TRBJ1-1, is GAGVSQSPSNKVTEKGKDVELRCDPISGHTALYWYRQSLGQGLEFLIYFQGNSAPDKSGLPSDRFSAERTGGSVSTLTIQRTQQEDSAVYLCASSLVSSGTGVTEAFFGQGTRLTVV.

V is TRBV11-2 and J is TRBJ2-1, with 9 bases that match TRBD2. CDR1 SGHAT and CDR2 FQNNGV come from the germline V gene. This CDR3 is built from 17 residues. The V and J ends lost 5 bases and 6 bases, in that order; junction bases with no gene match: 14. The CDR3: CASSLYIAGDFRNEQFF. The CDR3 DNA reads as TGTGCCAGCAGCCTTTACATAGCGGGAGATTTCCGCAATGAGCAGTTCTTC.

The chain carries TRBV12-3 or TRBV12-4 and TRBJ2-2; D unclear. The CDR3 runs to 12 residues. Trimming cost V 3 bases and J 4 bases, with 3 bases left between them. The CDR3 DNA reads TGTGCCAGCAGTTTTATCACCGGGGAGCTGTTTTTT. It translates to CASSFITGELFF.

The chain links TRBV28 to TRBJ2-2, with 8 bases aligning to TRBD1. The CDR3 is 16 residues long. Germline V gene sequence: CDR1 MDHEN, CDR2 SYDVKM. The V and J ends lost 5 bases and 7 bases, in that order; junction bases with no gene match: 12. The chain's CDR3 is CASSNPGGGTGGELFF. The CDR3 DNA sequence: TGTGCCAGCAGTAACCCAGGGGGCGGAACAGGCGGGGAGCTGTTTTTT.

This clone was detected once. The rearrangement joins TRBV6-6 to TRBJ2-7; TRBD1 aligns across 11 bases. CDR3 length: 13 residues. Trimming cost V 6 bases and J 4 bases; bases outside gene matches: 2. CDR1 and CDR2 from the germline V gene are MNHNY and SVGAGI (reference sequence). The CDR3 sequence: CASRDRGLYEQYF. DNA for the CDR3: TGTGCCAGCAGGGACAGGGGGCTTTACGAGCAGTACTTC.

The chain joins TRBV7-8 to TRBJ1-2, with D maybe TRBD1 (6 bases). In germline, CDR1 is SGHVS, CDR2 FQNEAQ. V was pared by 6 bases and J by 4 bases, with 12 bases between. The CDR3 loop spans 13 amino acids. Written as DNA, the CDR3 is TGTGCCAGCAGTCAAACAGGGACCTATGGCTACACCTTC. Protein sequence: CASSQTGTYGYTF.

The chain uses TRBV6-6 and TRBJ2-7, with D unresolved. CDR1 and CDR2 from the germline V gene are MNHNY and SVGAGI (reference sequence). Trimming cost V 8 bases and J 2 bases, with 10 bases left between them. The CDR3 runs to 12 residues. CDR3: CASGLWAYEQYF. DNA of the CDR3: TGTGCCAGCGGGCTGTGGGCCTACGAGCAGTACTTC.